This entry concerns a single TCR beta chain. The antigen is not known. The record originates from a study of T cell repertoires in ileal Crohn's disease. About the research overall: At postoperative colonoscopy, neoterminal ileum biopsies were taken as M6.

V trimming: 8 bases; J trimming: 6 bases; junction bases outside the gene matches: 14. Germline CDR1 PRHDT, CDR2 FYEKMQ (reference sequence). This CDR3 is built from 17 residues. Study-level results: Within the first postoperative year, endoscopy came at median about 7.3 months.

Clones were sequenced by immunoSEQ multiplex PCR, and TCRdb holds only the in-frame ones, with some missing. The sample yields more than 60,000 clones, 70% to 90% seen once. Time point given: neoterminal ileum biopsy at postoperative endoscopy, about 6 months after surgery. Eligibility required adulthood, ileal or ileocolonic Crohn's disease and indicated ileocolonic resection. Sequencing used ileal tissue. The origin of this receptor is an adult with Crohn's disease. This rearrangement joins TRBV13 to TRBJ1-6; 9 positions agree with TRBD1. CDR3 sequence (DNA): TGTGCCAGCGGATATAGGAGTCGACAGGGGGGTAATTCACCCCTCCACTTT. It translates to CASGYRSRQGGNSPLHF.